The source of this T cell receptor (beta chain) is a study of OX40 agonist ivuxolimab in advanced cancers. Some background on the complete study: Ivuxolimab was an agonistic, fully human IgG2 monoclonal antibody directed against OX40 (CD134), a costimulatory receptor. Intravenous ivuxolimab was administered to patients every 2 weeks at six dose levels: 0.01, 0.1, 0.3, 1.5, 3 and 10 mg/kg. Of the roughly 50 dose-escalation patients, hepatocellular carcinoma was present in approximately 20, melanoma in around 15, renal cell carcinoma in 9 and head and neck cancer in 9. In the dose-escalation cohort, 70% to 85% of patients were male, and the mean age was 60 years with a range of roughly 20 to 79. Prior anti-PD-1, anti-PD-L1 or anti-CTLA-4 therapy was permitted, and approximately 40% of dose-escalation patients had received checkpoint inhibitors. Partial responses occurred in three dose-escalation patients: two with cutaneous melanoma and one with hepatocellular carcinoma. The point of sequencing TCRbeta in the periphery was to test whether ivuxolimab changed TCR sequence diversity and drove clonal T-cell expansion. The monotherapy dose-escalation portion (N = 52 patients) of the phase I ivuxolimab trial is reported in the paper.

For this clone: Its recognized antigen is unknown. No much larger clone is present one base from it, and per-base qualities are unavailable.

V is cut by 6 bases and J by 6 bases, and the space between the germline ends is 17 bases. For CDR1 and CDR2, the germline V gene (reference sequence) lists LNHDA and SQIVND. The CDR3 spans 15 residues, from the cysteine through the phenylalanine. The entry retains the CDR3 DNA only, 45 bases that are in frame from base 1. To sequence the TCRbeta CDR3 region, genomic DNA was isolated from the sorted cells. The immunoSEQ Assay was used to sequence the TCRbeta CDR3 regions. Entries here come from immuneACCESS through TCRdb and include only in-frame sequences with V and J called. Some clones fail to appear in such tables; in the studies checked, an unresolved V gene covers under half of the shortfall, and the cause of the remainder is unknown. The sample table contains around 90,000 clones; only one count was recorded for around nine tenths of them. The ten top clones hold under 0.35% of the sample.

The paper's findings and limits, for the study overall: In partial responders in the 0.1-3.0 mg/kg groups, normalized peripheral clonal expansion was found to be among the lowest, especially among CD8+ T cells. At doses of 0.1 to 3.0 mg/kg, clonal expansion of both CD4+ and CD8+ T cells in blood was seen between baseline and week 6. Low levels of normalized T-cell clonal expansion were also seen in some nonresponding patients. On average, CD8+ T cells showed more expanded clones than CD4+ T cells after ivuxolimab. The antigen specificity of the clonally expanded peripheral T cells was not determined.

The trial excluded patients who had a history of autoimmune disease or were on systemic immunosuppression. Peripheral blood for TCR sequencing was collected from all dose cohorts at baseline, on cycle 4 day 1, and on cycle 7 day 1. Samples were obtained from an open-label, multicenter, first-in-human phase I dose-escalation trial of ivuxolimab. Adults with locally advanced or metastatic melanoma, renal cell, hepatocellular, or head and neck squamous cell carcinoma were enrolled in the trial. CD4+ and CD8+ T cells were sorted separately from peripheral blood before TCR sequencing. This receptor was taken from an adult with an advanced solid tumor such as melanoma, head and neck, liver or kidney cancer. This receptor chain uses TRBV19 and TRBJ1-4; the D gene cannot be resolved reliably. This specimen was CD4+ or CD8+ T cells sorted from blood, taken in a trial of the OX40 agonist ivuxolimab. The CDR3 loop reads CASSHSAGKHEKLFF. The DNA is TGTGCCAGTAGCCACTCGGCCGGGAAACATGAAAAACTGTTTTTT.